Each of the 24 T cell receptor beta chains below was sequenced from the same sample in a study of shared clonotypes between healthy human individuals (dated by TCRdb to the early 2020s). Library construction relied on the immunoSEQ multiplex PCR assay. In TCRdb, the immuneACCESS table is reduced to in-frame sequences with V and J assigned. These tables do not hold every clone; where another copy was compared, an unresolved V gene accounts for under half, and the others remain unexplained. Across this sample there are some 1,900,000 clones, with about 95% seen only once. 1% to 1.5% of the sample is taken by the ten largest. CD8 naive samples were CD45RO-negative cells positively selected for CCR7, giving a CD45RA+CCR7+ population that excluded TemRA cells. Material: naive CD8+ T cells sorted from blood. In light of the paper, this sample's cell subset or site label describes: CD45RA+CCR7+. Every receptor here comes from a man between 18 and 29 years old in good health.

V gene TRBV11-2 combines with J gene TRBJ1-4; TRBD1 aligns across 7 bases. Germline V gene data show CDR1 as SGHAT and CDR2 as FQNNGV. The ends lost 6 bases at V and 7 bases at J; junction bases unmatched: 8. This CDR3 has 14 amino acids. CDR3 nucleotide sequence: TGTGCCAGCAGGCCAGGGGGACTGAGTGAAAAACTGTTTTTT. Protein product: CASRPGGLSEKLFF.

V is TRBV4-3 and J is TRBJ2-3, with 9 bases lining up with TRBD1. Germline V gives CDR1 LGHNA, CDR2 YSLEER. The CDR3 runs to 20 residues. J was trimmed by 6 bases and V by 0 bases; bases with no gene match: 19. The CDR3 coding sequence is TGCGCCAGCAGCCAAGAAGGACCGGGACAGGGTGAAGGGGTGCAGGATACGCAGTATTTT. Translated: CASSQEGPGQGEGVQDTQYF.

The chain uses TRBV6-5 and TRBJ1-5, with 8 positions matching TRBD1. CDR1 and CDR2 (germline): MNHEY, SVGAGI. CDR3 length: 14 residues. V was pared by 5 bases and J by 7 bases, with 7 bases of the junction left unmatched. Written as DNA, the CDR3 is TGTGCCAGCAGTGGGGGACAGGCGGCCCAGCCCCAGCATTTT. This translates into CASSGGQAAQPQHF.

The gene calls are TRBV30 and TRBJ2-3; 8 nucleotides match TRBD2. This CDR3 is 13 amino acids long. CDR1 is GTSNPN and CDR2 is SVGIG in the germline V gene (reference sequence). Trimming at V came to 1 base and at J to 4 bases, leaving 1 base not matched to a gene. In DNA form, the CDR3 reads TGTGCCTGGAGTGATAGCGGGGCAGATACGCAGTATTTT. It specifies CAWSDSGADTQYF.

This chain links TRBV7-9 with TRBJ2-7; perhaps TRBD1 as D (8 bases). The germline CDR1 and CDR2 sequences are SEHNR and FQNEAQ (reference sequence). Trimming shortened V by 1 base and J by 3 bases, and 16 bases separated the two germline ends. This CDR3 spans 16 amino acids. CDR3 in DNA: TGTGCCAGCAGCTTAGGGAGCACAGGGGGGGGCTACGAGCAGTACTTC. Its translation: CASSLGSTGGGYEQYF. Complete variable domain (other parts from reference TRBV7-9 and TRBJ2-7): DTGVSQNPRHKITKRGQNVTFRCDPISEHNRLYWYRQTLGQGPEFLTYFQNEAQLEKSRLLSDRFSAERPKGSFSTLEIQRTEQGDSAMYLCASSLGSTGGGYEQYFGPGTRLTVT.

This chain uses TRBV5-4 with TRBJ2-7; 9 bases are a match to TRBD1. The CDR3 is made up of 13 amino acids. CDR1 and CDR2 (germline): SGHNT, YYREEE (reference sequence). After removal of 6 bases from V and 3 bases from J, the junction contained 4 bases not matched to a gene. The CDR3 protein is CASTMDRGYEQYF. The DNA of the CDR3 is TGTGCCAGCACCATGGACAGGGGCTACGAGCAGTACTTC.

This clone appeared once. This chain links TRBV5-1 with TRBJ2-1, with D possibly TRBD1 on 6 matching bases. Trimming shortened V by 3 bases and J by 4 bases, and 8 bases separated the two germline ends. CDR1 and CDR2 from the germline V gene are SGHRS and YFSETQ. This CDR3 has 13 amino acids. In DNA, the CDR3 is TGCGCCAGCAGCTATGGACAGTACAATGAGCAGTTCTTC. Encoded protein: CASSYGQYNEQFF.

This clone was recorded a few times. This chain's CDR3 is CASSSTTSYEQYF. The CDR3, as DNA: TGTGCCAGCAGCTCTACGACTTCCTACGAGCAGTACTTC. V and J are TRBV7-9 and TRBJ2-7; D is ambiguous. The CDR3 loop spans 13 amino acids. The V gene's germline CDR1 is SEHNR and CDR2 FQNEAQ (reference sequence). Between the trimmed V and J ends, which lost 4 bases and 1 base, there was a span of 8 bases.

The chain recombines TRBV12-5 with TRBJ1-5; D uncertain. Germline loops: CDR1 LGHNT, CDR2 FRNRAP. This CDR3 is 15 amino acids long. V gave up 2 bases and J gave up 2 bases, with 10 bases separating them. The CDR3 loop reads CASGLSGFGNQPQHF. CDR3 coding DNA: TGTGCTAGTGGTTTGTCAGGTTTCGGCAATCAGCCCCAGCATTTT.

The gene calls are TRBV4-1 and TRBJ2-7; no clear D. Germline V lookup: CDR1 MGHRA, CDR2 YSYEKL. Trimming stripped 3 bases from V and 0 bases from J, with 12 bases between. This CDR3 has 15 residues. CDR3 nucleotide sequence: TGCGCCAGCAGCCACTCGCGGACGGCCTCCTACGAGCAGTACTTC. Amino acid sequence: CASSHSRTASYEQYF.

The V call is TRBV5-1, the J call TRBJ2-1; 9 nucleotides agree with TRBD2. Per the germline V gene, CDR1 is SGHRS and CDR2 is YFSETQ. The CDR3 is 14 residues long. V lost 4 bases to trimming and J lost 7 bases; unmatched junction nucleotides: 6. CDR3 amino acids: CASSDLRGGNEQFF. DNA for the CDR3: TGCGCCAGCAGCGACCTGCGGGGGGGAAATGAGCAGTTCTTC.

The chain employs TRBV2 and TRBJ1-2; maybe TRBD1 (6 bases). The CDR3 has 16 amino acids. The germline CDR1 and CDR2 sequences are SNHLY and FYNNEI. V was clipped by 6 bases and J by 0 bases, with 17 bases between them. The CDR3 DNA sequence: TGTGCCAGCAGCGACACCCTACAGGGACCTAACTATGGCTACACCTTC. Translating it yields CASSDTLQGPNYGYTF.

This clone appeared a single time. This chain links TRBV2 with TRBJ2-3, with a tentative D call TRBD2 (6 bases). CDR1 and CDR2 from the germline V gene are SNHLY and FYNNEI. The V gene lost 4 bases and the J gene lost 2 bases, with 16 bases spanning the gap. CDR3 size: 16 residues. As DNA, the CDR3 is TGTGCCAGCAGTGGTGTGCGGGATGGGGCCACAGATACGCAGTATTTT. This sequence encodes CASSGVRDGATDTQYF.

This chain uses TRBV19 with TRBJ2-7; 7 positions match TRBD1. V was clipped by 5 bases and J by 3 bases; unmatched bases: 7. The CDR3 has 14 residues. Germline assignment: CDR1 LNHDA and CDR2 SQIVND (reference sequence). CDR3 sequence reads: CASSWRQGDYEQYF. The CDR3 nucleotides read TGTGCCAGTAGTTGGCGGCAGGGGGACTACGAGCAGTACTTC. The complete variable domain, with remaining parts taken from reference TRBV19 and TRBJ2-7, reads DGGITQSPKYLFRKEGQNVTLSCEQNLNHDAMYWYRQDPGQGLRLIYYSQIVNDFQKGDIAEGYSVSREKKESFPLTVTSAQKNPTAFYLCASSWRQGDYEQYFGPGTRLTVT.

The V and J genes are TRBV6-6 and TRBJ2-7; D ambiguous. In germline, CDR1 is MNHNY, CDR2 SVGAGI (reference sequence). The CDR3 has 12 amino acids. Trimming removed 2 bases from V and 7 bases from J, with 9 bases in between. The CDR3 region has the DNA TGTGCCAGCAGTTACGAGGCTCTTGAGCAGTACTTC. Its protein product is CASSYEALEQYF.

This clone was found once. The chain links TRBV5-6 to TRBJ1-1, with D unclear. The CDR3 runs to 17 residues. The V gene's germline CDR1 is SGHDT and CDR2 YYEEEE. The V end was cut by 0 bases, the J end by 3 bases, with 18 bases between. CDR3 sequence: CASSLVGYGRRDTEAFF. For the CDR3, the DNA is TGTGCCAGCAGCTTGGTCGGATATGGACGGAGAGACACTGAAGCTTTCTTT.

This clone was counted a single time. The J gene is TRBJ2-7, the V gene TRBV11-2; maybe TRBD2 (6 bases). The CDR3 length is 13 residues. V lost 3 bases to trimming and J lost 6 bases, with 12 bases between them. CDR1 and CDR2 (germline): SGHAT, FQNNGV. The DNA for the CDR3 is TGTGCCAGCAGCTTGGCGGGGCCGGGCGAGCAGTACTTC. Its translation: CASSLAGPGEQYF.

A note on this clone: The sample holds other DNA sequences that translate to the same CDR3. V usage is TRBV4-3 and J usage is TRBJ1-5; no clear D. The CDR3 totals 15 residues. Germline V gives CDR1 LGHNA, CDR2 YSLEER. V lost 0 bases to trimming and J lost 0 bases, with 6 bases between them. The CDR3 region is CASSQDWGSNQPQHF. In DNA, the CDR3 is TGCGCCAGCAGCCAAGATTGGGGTAGCAATCAGCCCCAGCATTTT.

The genes are TRBV4-1 and TRBJ1-5; D gene ambiguous. The CDR3 sequence is 14 residues long. Per the germline V gene, CDR1 is MGHRA and CDR2 is YSYEKL. V lost 0 bases and J lost 5, with 8 bases in between. In DNA, the CDR3 is TGCGCCAGCAGCCAAGAGCGAGGATATCAGCCCCAGCATTTT. Translation: CASSQERGYQPQHF.

V gene TRBV28 combines with J gene TRBJ2-7; D remains ambiguous. Deletions cut 5 bases from V and 0 bases from J, with 14 bases between. CDR3 length equals 15 residues. Per the germline V gene, CDR1 is MDHEN and CDR2 is SYDVKM. The CDR3 nucleotides are TGTGCCAGCAGTCTCCGCCGGTCGAGCTCCTACGAGCAGTACTTC. It yields the protein CASSLRRSSSYEQYF.

The gene calls are TRBV27 and TRBJ1-1; D remains ambiguous. This CDR3 comprises 14 residues. CDR1 and CDR2 (germline): MNHEY, SMNVEV (reference sequence). Trimming stripped 4 bases from V and 5 bases from J, with 14 bases between. Written as DNA, the CDR3 is TGTGCCAGCAGTTCGTGGGGTCCGTTGACTGAAGCTTTCTTT. Its protein product is CASSSWGPLTEAFF.

The chain couples TRBV30 to TRBJ1-6; D is unclear. The V end was cut by 6 bases, the J end by 6 bases, with 0 bases between. Germline V gene sequence: CDR1 GTSNPN, CDR2 SVGIG (reference sequence). This CDR3 region has 9 residues. As DNA, the CDR3 is TGTGCCTGTAATTCACCCCTCCACTTT. Its translation is CACNSPLHF.

The V and J genes are TRBV4-3 and TRBJ2-2; 7 bases fit TRBD2. CDR3 length: 17 amino acids. Germline V gives CDR1 LGHNA, CDR2 YSLEER. V gave up 0 bases and J gave up 2 bases; unmatched junction bases: 6. In DNA, the CDR3 is TGCGCCAGCAGCCAAGATCTGGGACTACCAAACACCGGGGAGCTGTTTTTT. This translates into CASSQDLGLPNTGELFF.

CDR3 nucleotides: TGTGCCATCAGTGAGCCTAGTTTCTCCTACGAGCAGTACTTC. It codes for CAISEPSFSYEQYF. The chain recombines TRBV10-3 with TRBJ2-7; D is undetermined. This CDR3 contains 14 residues. Trimming cost V 2 bases and J 0 bases, with 8 bases left between them. Germline V lookup: CDR1 ENHRY, CDR2 SYGVKD.